Presented here are 27 T cell receptor beta chains from one specimen sequenced in a study of blood T cell repertoires in COVID-19 (dated by TCRdb to the early 2020s). The library was produced with the immunoSEQ multiplex PCR assay. Here the immuneACCESS table is served through TCRdb, limited to in-frame sequences with V and J called. Missing clones are a known gap in these copies; in checked studies unresolved V genes cover under half, and the rest lacks a known reason. A total of under 300,000 clones appear in this sample, 88% of them only once. Around 2% of the sample comes from the top ten. Source material: PBMCs or T cells enriched from blood (not recorded which). These receptor sequences come from a woman aged 55-70 years in a cohort exposed to, infected with or recovered from COVID-19 (not recorded which).

The rearrangement links TRBV28 to TRBJ1-1, with D uncertain. Trimming removed 7 bases at V and 0 bases at J, with 18 bases between. The germline V gene has CDR1 MDHEN and CDR2 SYDVKM. The CDR3 sequence is 16 residues long. The CDR3 DNA reads TGTGCCAGCATGACATTGGGTACAGTCTTGAACACTGAAGCTTTCTTT. Its translation: CASMTLGTVLNTEAFF.

The chain couples TRBV5-1 to TRBJ2-2; 7 bases match TRBD1. V lost 0 bases to trimming and J lost 4 bases; unmatched junction nucleotides: 3. In germline, CDR1 is SGHRS, CDR2 YFSETQ. The CDR3 is 15 amino acids. The DNA of the CDR3 is TGCGCCAGCAGCTTGGAGGGGGCCGCCACCGGGGAGCTGTTTTTT. It translates to CASSLEGAATGELFF. Full variable domain (outside the CDR3, taken from reference TRBV5-1 and TRBJ2-2): KAGVTQTPRYLIKTRGQQVTLSCSPISGHRSVSWYQQTPGQGLQFLFEYFSETQRNKGNFPGRFSGRQFSNSRSEMNVSTLELGDSALYLCASSLEGAATGELFFGEGSRLTVL.

The genes are TRBV7-9 and TRBJ1-1, with D hard to call. The CDR3 loop spans 14 amino acids. Per the germline V gene, CDR1 is SEHNR and CDR2 is FQNEAQ (reference sequence). The germline V and J ends were trimmed by 1 base and 5 bases, with 11 bases remaining between them. The CDR3 sequence is CASSLEGGGTEAFF. Written as DNA, the CDR3 is TGTGCCAGCAGCTTAGAGGGAGGTGGGACTGAAGCTTTCTTT.

The CDR3 reads CASSHSLSYEQYF. The CDR3 region has the DNA TGTGCCAGCAGCCACAGCCTCTCCTACGAGCAGTACTTC. The chain joins TRBV27 to TRBJ2-7; D remains unclear. The CDR3 is made up of 13 amino acids. The V end was cut by 6 bases, the J end by 0 bases, with 9 bases between. The germline V gene encodes CDR1 MNHEY and CDR2 SMNVEV (reference sequence).

This clone was found once. The chain links TRBV27 to TRBJ2-7; possibly TRBD2 for D (6 bases). Deletions cut 6 bases from V and 3 bases from J, with 15 bases between. Germline V gene lookup returns CDR1 MNHEY and CDR2 SMNVEV (reference sequence). The CDR3 spans 14 residues. The CDR3 reads CASSIGGPNYEQYF. The CDR3 DNA reads TGTGCCAGCAGCATTGGAGGGCCGAACTACGAGCAGTACTTC.

The J gene is TRBJ2-1, the V gene TRBV7-3; TRBD2 matches 8 bases. Germline V gene lookup returns CDR1 SGHTA and CDR2 FQGTGA. CDR3 length: 15 residues. V lost 2 bases to trimming and J lost 4 bases; unmatched junction nucleotides: 4. The CDR3 is CASSLSSSGYNEQFF. As DNA, the CDR3 is TGTGCCAGCAGCTTATCGTCTAGCGGGTACAATGAGCAGTTCTTC.

The chain uses TRBV6-4 and TRBJ2-2; TRBD2 matches 9 bases. V was clipped by 0 bases and J by 1 base; unmatched bases: 0. The length of the CDR3 is 16 residues. CDR1 is MRHNA, CDR2 SNTAGT, per germline. Here the CDR3 DNA reads TGTGCCAGCAGTGACTCGACTAGCGGGAACACCGGGGAGCTGTTTTTT. Amino acid sequence: CASSDSTSGNTGELFF.

The chain carries TRBV5-1 and TRBJ1-3, with no clear D. The V end was cut by 2 bases, the J end by 4 bases, with 10 bases between. Germline-derived CDR1 and CDR2 are SGHRS and YFSETQ. This CDR3 has 14 amino acids. This chain's CDR3 is CASSFAGPGNTIYF. The CDR3 bases are TGCGCCAGCAGCTTCGCAGGTCCCGGAAACACCATATATTTT.

The chain couples TRBV2 to TRBJ2-3; D unclear. This CDR3 contains 14 residues. Germline loops: CDR1 SNHLY, CDR2 FYNNEI. V shed 3 bases and J shed 0 bases, with 7 bases lying between them. The DNA for the CDR3 is TGTGCCAGCAGTGACAGAATAAGCACAGATACGCAGTATTTT. Amino acids: CASSDRISTDTQYF.

In its sample, this clone was seen once. A junction boundary mismatches the germline segment, possibly from a read error. The genes are TRBV2 and TRBJ1-5; 9 bases line up with TRBD1. Germline V gene lookup returns CDR1 SNHLY and CDR2 FYNNEI. This CDR3 has 15 amino acids. The CDR3 DNA reads TGTGCCAGCAGGGAAGGGGGGACAGGGAAACAGCCCCAGCATTTT. It codes for CASREGGTGKQPQHF.

V and J are TRBV19 and TRBJ1-1; possibly TRBD1 for D (6 bases). V lost 8 bases and J lost 0, with 16 bases in between. This CDR3 region has 15 residues. Germline V gene sequence: CDR1 LNHDA, CDR2 SQIVND (reference sequence). CDR3 nucleotide sequence: TGTGCCAGTTATTTGACAGGTACTATGAACACTGAAGCTTTCTTT. As protein: CASYLTGTMNTEAFF. The full variable domain, with the rest looked up from reference TRBV19 and TRBJ1-1, is DGGITQSPKYLFRKEGQNVTLSCEQNLNHDAMYWYRQDPGQGLRLIYYSQIVNDFQKGDIAEGYSVSREKKESFPLTVTSAQKNPTAFYLCASYLTGTMNTEAFFGQGTRLTVV.

The CDR3 region has the DNA TGTGCCACCAGTGACGGTCGCAGGGGGCGCGCAGATACGCAGTATTTT. It codes for CATSDGRRGRADTQYF. The J gene is TRBJ2-3, the V gene TRBV24-1; 8 nucleotides align to TRBD1. The J segment lost 4 bases and the V segment lost 4 bases, leaving 9 bases of the junction unmatched. The CDR3 loop spans 16 amino acids. CDR1 and CDR2 (germline): KGHDR, SFDVKD.

This chain uses TRBV5-1 with TRBJ2-1, with 14 positions matching TRBD2. The germline V gene has CDR1 SGHRS and CDR2 YFSETQ. The V segment lost 2 bases and the J segment 10 bases; nucleotides outside the gene matches: 2. The CDR3 length is 14 residues. The CDR3 region is CASSLGTSGSEQFF. CDR3 nucleotides: TGCGCCAGCAGCTTAGGGACTAGCGGGAGCGAGCAGTTCTTC.

The CDR3 nucleotides read TGTGCCAGCAGTGAGGAGGTACTCGGGAATCAGCCCCAGCATTTT. As protein: CASSEEVLGNQPQHF. The rearrangement links TRBV2 to TRBJ1-5; D is unclear. Germline V lookup: CDR1 SNHLY, CDR2 FYNNEI. The CDR3 contains 15 residues. V shed 3 bases and J shed 4 bases, with 13 bases lying between them.

Only one count was recorded for this clone. For the CDR3, the DNA is TGTGCCAGCAGCCCGAACAGGGGAGGCGCCGGGGAGCTGTTTTTT. It yields the protein CASSPNRGGAGELFF. The chain links TRBV5-6 to TRBJ2-2; a possible D gene is TRBD1 (7 bases). Germline assignment: CDR1 SGHDT and CDR2 YYEEEE. Trimming took 4 bases from V and 6 from J, leaving 16 bases between them. This CDR3 has 15 residues.

The chain links TRBV2 to TRBJ1-6; 10 bases line up with TRBD1. Germline CDR1 reads SNHLY; CDR2 reads FYNNEI. Trimming at V came to 6 bases and at J to 9 bases, leaving 5 bases not matched to a gene. There are 14 residues in the CDR3. Here the CDR3 reads CASSPTGGGSPLHF. CDR3 coding DNA: TGTGCCAGCAGCCCGACAGGGGGCGGTTCACCCCTCCACTTT.

V is TRBV27 and J is TRBJ2-1; D perhaps matches TRBD1 (6 bases). V shed 0 bases and J shed 6 bases, with 15 bases lying between them. Germline lookup yields CDR1 MNHEY and CDR2 SMNVEV (reference sequence). CDR3 length: 16 amino acids. The chain's CDR3 is CASSLSGTSRANEQFF. The CDR3 DNA is TGTGCCAGCAGTTTATCCGGGACAAGTCGAGCCAATGAGCAGTTCTTC.

V gene TRBV27 combines with J gene TRBJ2-1, with 8 nucleotides matching TRBD1. The trim removed 6 bases at V and 0 bases at J, leaving 1 base unmatched. Germline lookup yields CDR1 MNHEY and CDR2 SMNVEV (reference sequence). This CDR3 has 14 residues. In DNA, the CDR3 is TGTGCCAGCAGGGGACAGGTCTCCTACAATGAGCAGTTCTTC. This codes for CASRGQVSYNEQFF.

This clone was detected once. The chain has TRBV6-4 and TRBJ1-6; D not resolved. The CDR3 length is 13 residues. Germline V lookup: CDR1 MRHNA, CDR2 SNTAGT. V lost 4 bases, J lost 7 bases, and 8 bases lay in between. In DNA, the CDR3 is TGTGCCAGCAGTGCCCTTCAGAATTCACCCCTCCACTTT. It is translated as CASSALQNSPLHF.

The chain has TRBV28 and TRBJ2-7, with D possibly TRBD1 on 5 matching bases. This CDR3 has 15 amino acids. The germline V and J ends were trimmed by 3 bases and 2 bases, with 14 bases remaining between them. From germline, CDR1 is MDHEN and CDR2 SYDVKM. The CDR3 protein is CASSFQGVFTYEQYF. In nucleotides, the CDR3 is TGTGCCAGCAGTTTCCAAGGGGTATTTACCTACGAGCAGTACTTC.

The V call is TRBV10-3, the J call TRBJ2-7; 11 nucleotides align to TRBD2. The CDR3 contains 14 residues. V shed 10 bases, J shed 4 bases, and the junction held 9 bases outside the gene matches. Germline-derived CDR1 and CDR2 are ENHRY and SYGVKD. Written as DNA, the CDR3 is TGTGCCACGCGGCCGACTAGCGGGGTTTACGAGCAGTACTTC. Its protein product is CATRPTSGVYEQYF.

The rearrangement joins TRBV5-1 to TRBJ2-5, with 9 bases matching TRBD2. Trimming removed 4 bases from V and 1 base from J; junction bases left unmatched: 8. The germline CDR1 and CDR2 sequences are SGHRS and YFSETQ. CDR3 size: 16 residues. The CDR3 reads CASSLAGGRAQETQYF. The CDR3 nucleotides are TGCGCCAGCAGCCTCGCGGGAGGGAGGGCCCAAGAGACCCAGTACTTC.

The chain is built from TRBV7-9 and TRBJ2-1; TRBD1 aligns across 10 bases. There are 15 residues in the CDR3. V gave up 6 bases and J gave up 3 bases; unmatched junction bases: 5. Per the germline V gene, CDR1 is SEHNR and CDR2 is FQNEAQ (reference sequence). CDR3 in amino acids: CASRPGQGGYNEQFF. The CDR3 bases are TGTGCCAGCAGGCCTGGACAGGGGGGCTACAATGAGCAGTTCTTC.

V usage is TRBV9 and J usage is TRBJ1-6, with 10 bases that match TRBD1. Germline-derived CDR1 and CDR2 are SGDLS and YYNGEE. V lost 5 bases and J lost 8; bases outside the gene matches: 4. The CDR3 length is 14 residues. CDR3 nucleotides: TGTGCCAGCAGACAGGGACAGGGGCATTCACCCCTCCACTTT. Translation gives CASRQGQGHSPLHF.

This rearrangement joins TRBV7-3 to TRBJ1-1, with 8 bases fitting TRBD1. Germline-derived CDR1 and CDR2 are SGHTA and FQGTGA. This CDR3 has 14 residues. Unmatched junction bases numbered 5, after V lost 5 bases and J lost 3 bases. The CDR3 region is CASSAGQGHTEAFF. The CDR3 region has the DNA TGTGCCAGCAGCGCCGGACAGGGCCACACTGAAGCTTTCTTT.

The chain joins TRBV2 to TRBJ2-3; D may be TRBD1 (5 bases). CDR3 length: 15 residues. CDR1 and CDR2 (germline): SNHLY, FYNNEI. Trimming stripped 6 bases from V and 5 bases from J, with 18 bases between. The CDR3 DNA is TGTGCCAGCAGATTGGGGCCATCCCTCAGAGATACGCAGTATTTT. Its translation is CASRLGPSLRDTQYF.

CDR3 sequence: CATSDPTGSNTEAFF. CDR3 DNA sequence: TGTGCCACCAGTGACCCGACAGGGTCGAACACTGAAGCTTTCTTT. The gene calls are TRBV24-1 and TRBJ1-1; 7 bases map to TRBD1. This CDR3 has 15 amino acids. CDR1 and CDR2 (germline): KGHDR, SFDVKD. With 4 bases clipped from V and 1 base from J, the junction kept 5 bases outside the gene matches.